A selection of T cell receptor beta chains follows, all from one sample in a study of Graves' ophthalmopathy and Graves' hyperthyroidism. TCRdb reprocessed the multiplex PCR reads with MiXCR, giving one entry per CDR3 protein. The sample holds under 350,000 distinct CDR3 sequences; roughly a sixth are singletons and the top ten take around 12%. The sequencing sample was made of peripheral blood. All receptors come from an adult man with Graves' ophthalmopathy. Each CDR3 is given with its conserved first and last residue. D genes are given only for firm matches. A row's size may be missing; if present it is once, few, many or a size class.

size	D	J	length	V	DNA	CDR3
many	TRBD1	TRBJ2-5	14	TRBV6-5	TGTGCCAGCAAACCGACAGGGGGCGGACAGACCCAGTACTTC	CASKPTGGGQTQYF
many	NA	TRBJ1-1	13	TRBV12-3/TRBV12-4	TGTGCCAGCAGCCTACAGGGTATCACTGAAGCTTTCTTT	CASSLQGITEAFF
many	NA	TRBJ1-1	14	TRBV12-3/TRBV12-4	TGTGCCAGCAGTTTCTCAGGGGTGAACACTGAAGCTTTCTTT	CASSFSGVNTEAFF
many	NA	TRBJ1-2	15	TRBV30	TGTGCCTGGAGTGTTCTCAGGGCTAGTAACTATGGCTACACCTTC	CAWSVLRASNYGYTF
NA	NA	TRBJ1-6	13	TRBV20-1	TGCAGTGCGAGGGAGGAATCGTATTCACCCCTCCACTTT	CSAREESYSPLHF
NA	TRBD1	TRBJ1-3	15	TRBV6-1	TGTGCCAGCAGCGAAGGACAGGACTCTGGAAACACCATATATTTT	CASSEGQDSGNTIYF
many	TRBD2	TRBJ2-5	16	TRBV20-1	TGCAGTGCTAGAGACGGGACTAGCGGGAAGCAAGAGACCCAGTACTTC	CSARDGTSGKQETQYF
many	TRBD1	TRBJ2-7	14	TRBV15	TGTGCCACCAGCGGTAGGACAGGTAGGCCCGAGCAGTACTTC	CATSGRTGRPEQYF
many	TRBD2	TRBJ2-5	17	TRBV5-1	TGCGCCAGCAGCTTGCCAAGGACTAGCGGGGGGCCTTTAGCCCAGTACTTC	CASSLPRTSGGPLAQYF
many	TRBD1	TRBJ1-2	14	TRBV10-3	TGTGCCATCAGTGGGGACAGGGGGCTTGATGGCTACACCTTC	CAISGDRGLDGYTF
many	NA	TRBJ1-1	16	TRBV19	TGTGCCAGTAGTTTACGGGGTATGGGTGCGAACACTGAAGCTTTCTTT	CASSLRGMGANTEAFF
NA	NA	TRBJ2-7	16	TRBV6-1	TGTGCCAGCTCGATTCAGCTGGTGAAGACCGGCTACGAGCAGTACTTC	CASSIQLVKTGYEQYF
many	NA	TRBJ2-7	14	TRBV7-2	TGTGCCAGCAGCCCGGGACACAGGACCTCTGGGCAGTACTTC	CASSPGHRTSGQYF
many	NA	TRBJ1-5	13	TRBV28	TGTGCCAGCAGTTTTGGGTACAATCAGCCCCAGCATTTT	CASSFGYNQPQHF
many	NA	TRBJ1-6	15	TRBV20-1	TGCAGTGCAGTCCTGGGACCCATACCCGGTTCACCCCTCCACTTT	CSAVLGPIPGSPLHF
many	TRBD1	TRBJ1-2	16	TRBV19	TGTGCCAGTAGCACCGGGTCTTCAGGGGGAGACTATGGCTACACCTTC	CASSTGSSGGDYGYTF
many	NA	TRBJ1-5	14	TRBV7-2	TGTGCCAGCAGCTTATTAGGGGTGGGTCAGCCCCAGCATTTT	CASSLLGVGQPQHF
many	NA	TRBJ1-6	16	TRBV7-9	TGTGCCAGCAGCCCGAGAGAGTTAACAGACAATTCACCCCTCCACTTT	CASSPRELTDNSPLHF
many	TRBD1	TRBJ2-2	12	TRBV29-1	TGCAGTACAGGGGAGAACACCGGGGAGCTGTTTTTT	CSTGENTGELFF
many	NA	TRBJ1-5	15	TRBV6-1	TGTGCCAGCAGAGAGGGGGGATCGAGCAATCAGCCCCAGCATTTT	CASREGGSSNQPQHF
many	NA	TRBJ1-6	14	TRBV6-2/TRBV6-3	TGTGCCAGCAGTTACCCGCGGCGGGATTCACCCCCCCACTTT	CASSYPRRDSPPHF
many	NA	TRBJ2-2	16	TRBV7-3	TGTGCCAGCAGCTTAATGGCGGGGTACCCAACCGGGGAGCTGTTTTTT	CASSLMAGYPTGELFF
many	NA	TRBJ2-7	14	TRBV7-9	TGTGCCAGCAGCTTTCTGCGGGACAACTACGAGCAGTACTTC	CASSFLRDNYEQYF